This TCR beta chain was observed in a study of T-cell reconstitution after alpha-beta-depleted transplantation in children. This clonotype was seen many times. Germline V gene sequence: CDR1 SNHLY, CDR2 FYNNEI. The CDR3 consists of 14 residues. The germline V and J ends were trimmed by 2 bases and 4 bases, with 11 bases remaining between them. Preparation of the TCRbeta library involved a method that used unique molecular identifiers. TCRdb called the PCR reads again in MiXCR, with one record for every CDR3 protein. The sample records 190,000 or so distinct CDR3 sequences, roughly 15% being singletons.

The sample was PBMCs from the stem cell graft donor, taken from the stem cell graft. The V call is TRBV2, the J call TRBJ1-1; D is possibly TRBD1 (6 bases). The sequence was collected from a human donor who donated a stem cell graft to a child with acute lymphoblastic leukemia. CDR3: CASSESRDITEAFF. The CDR3 DNA reads as TGTGCCAGCAGTGAATCCCGGGACATCACTGAAGCTTTCTTT.